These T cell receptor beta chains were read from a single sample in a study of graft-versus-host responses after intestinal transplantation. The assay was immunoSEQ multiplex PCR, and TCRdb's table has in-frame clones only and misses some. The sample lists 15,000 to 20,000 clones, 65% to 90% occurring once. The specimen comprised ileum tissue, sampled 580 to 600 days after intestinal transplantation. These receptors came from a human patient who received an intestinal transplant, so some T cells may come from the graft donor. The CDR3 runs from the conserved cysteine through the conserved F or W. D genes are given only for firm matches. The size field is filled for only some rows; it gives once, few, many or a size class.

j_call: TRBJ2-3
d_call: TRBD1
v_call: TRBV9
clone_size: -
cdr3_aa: CASSVSLGTGRSGTDTQYF
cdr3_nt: TGTGCCAGCAGCGTGAGCCTCGGGACAGGGAGATCGGGCACAGATACGCAGTATTTT

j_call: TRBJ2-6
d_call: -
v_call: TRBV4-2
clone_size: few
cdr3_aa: CASSQGRSGANVLTF
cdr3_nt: TGTGCCAGCAGCCAAGGTCGTTCCGGGGCCAACGTCCTGACTTTC

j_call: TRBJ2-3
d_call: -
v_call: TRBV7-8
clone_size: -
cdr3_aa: CASSLRRVSTDTQYF
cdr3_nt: TGTGCCAGCAGCTTACGGAGGGTTAGCACAGATACGCAGTATTTT

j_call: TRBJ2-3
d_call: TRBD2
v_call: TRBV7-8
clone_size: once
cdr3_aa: CASSARGVVAGF
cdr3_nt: TGTGCCAGCAGCGCGCGGGGGGTGGTGGCGGGTTTT

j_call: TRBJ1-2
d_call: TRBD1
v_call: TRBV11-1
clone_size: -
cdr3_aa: CASSASGTGVYGYTF
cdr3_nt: TGTGCCAGCAGCGCATCCGGGACAGGGGTCTATGGCTACACCTTC

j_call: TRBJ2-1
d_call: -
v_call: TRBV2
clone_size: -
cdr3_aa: CASSAFSGGSYNEQFF
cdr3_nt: TGTGCCAGCAGTGCCTTTAGCGGTGGATCCTACAATGAGCAGTTCTTC

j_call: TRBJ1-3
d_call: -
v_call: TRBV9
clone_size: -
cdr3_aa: CASSVEGFGNTIYF
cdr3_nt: TGTGCCAGCAGCGTAGAGGGCTTCGGAAACACCATATATTTT

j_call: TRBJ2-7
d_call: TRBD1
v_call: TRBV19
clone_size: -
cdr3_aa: CASSRGQAYYEQYF
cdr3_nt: TGTGCCAGTAGTAGGGGACAGGCATACTACGAGCAGTACTTC

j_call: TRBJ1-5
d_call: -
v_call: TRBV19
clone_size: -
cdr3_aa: CASSLGNQPQHF
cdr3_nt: TGTGCCAGTAGTTTAGGCAATCAGCCCCAGCATTTT

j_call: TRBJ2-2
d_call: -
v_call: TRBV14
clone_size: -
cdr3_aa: CASSQKHTGELFF
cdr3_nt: TGTGCCAGCAGCCAAAAACACACCGGGGAGCTGTTTTTT

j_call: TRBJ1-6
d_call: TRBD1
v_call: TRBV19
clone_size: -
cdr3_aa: CASSIRTGARNSPLHF
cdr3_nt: TGTGCCAGTAGTATCAGGACAGGGGCTAGGAATTCACCCCTCCACTTT

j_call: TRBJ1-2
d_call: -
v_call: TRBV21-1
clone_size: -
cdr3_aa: CASSPRGTAPGYTF
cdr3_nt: TGTGCCAGCAGCCCCAGGGGGACAGCCCCTGGCTACACCTTC

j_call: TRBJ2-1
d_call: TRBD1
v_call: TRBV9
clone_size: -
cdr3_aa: CASSGRGGQGTTYNEQFF
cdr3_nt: TGTGCCAGCAGCGGCCGGGGTGGACAGGGGACAACCTACAATGAGCAGTTCTTC

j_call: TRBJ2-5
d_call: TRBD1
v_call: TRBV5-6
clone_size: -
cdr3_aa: CASSILPASGGQRETQYF
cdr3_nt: TGTGCCAGCAGCATATTACCCGCTTCAGGGGGCCAGAGAGAGACCCAGTACTTC

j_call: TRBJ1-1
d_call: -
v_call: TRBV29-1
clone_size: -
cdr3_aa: CSVGENTEAFF
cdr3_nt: TGCAGCGTTGGTGAGAACACTGAAGCTTTCTTT

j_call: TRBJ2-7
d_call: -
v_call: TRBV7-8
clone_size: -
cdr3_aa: CASSPGIDHEQYF
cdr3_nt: TGTGCCAGCAGCCCAGGAATTGACCACGAGCAGTACTTC

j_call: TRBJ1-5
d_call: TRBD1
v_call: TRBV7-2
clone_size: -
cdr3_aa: CASSLGAGGVQPQHF
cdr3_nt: TGTGCCAGCAGCTTAGGGGCAGGGGGGGTTCAGCCCCAGCATTTT

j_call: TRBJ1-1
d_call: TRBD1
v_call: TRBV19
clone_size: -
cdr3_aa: CASSPWTGDTEAFF
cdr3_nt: TGTGCCAGTAGTCCTTGGACAGGGGACACTGAAGCTTTCTTT

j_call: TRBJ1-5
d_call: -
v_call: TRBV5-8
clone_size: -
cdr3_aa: CASNGLDFNQPQHF
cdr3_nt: TGTGCCAGCAACGGGCTAGATTTCAATCAGCCCCAGCATTTT

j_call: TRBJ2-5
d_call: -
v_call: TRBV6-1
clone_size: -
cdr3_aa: CASSPTGIETQYF
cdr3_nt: TGTGCCAGCAGTCCAACAGGGATAGAGACCCAGTACTTC

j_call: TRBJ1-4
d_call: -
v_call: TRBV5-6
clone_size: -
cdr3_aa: CASSFQPTNEKLFF
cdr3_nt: TGTGCCAGCAGCTTCCAGCCAACTAATGAAAAACTGTTTTTT

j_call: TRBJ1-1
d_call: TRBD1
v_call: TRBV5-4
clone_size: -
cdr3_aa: CASSSPTGPEAFF
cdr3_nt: TGTGCCAGCAGCTCCCCGACAGGGCCTGAAGCTTTCTTT

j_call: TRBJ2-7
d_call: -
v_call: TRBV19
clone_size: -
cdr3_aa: CASSISVGAYEQYF
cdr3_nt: TGTGCCAGTAGTATAAGCGTGGGGGCCTACGAGCAGTACTTC

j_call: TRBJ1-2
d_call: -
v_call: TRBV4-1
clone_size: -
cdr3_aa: CASSQGSETTYGYTF
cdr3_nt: TGCGCCAGCAGCCAAGGCTCCGAGACAACTTATGGCTACACCTTC

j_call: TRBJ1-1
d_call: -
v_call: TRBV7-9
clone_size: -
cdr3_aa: CASSLGGVNTEAFF
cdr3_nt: TGTGCCAGCAGCTTAGGGGGAGTGAACACTGAAGCTTTCTTT

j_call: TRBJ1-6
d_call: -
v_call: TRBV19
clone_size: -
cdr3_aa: CASSDLGGPPLHF
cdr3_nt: TGTGCCAGTAGTGACTTGGGTGGTCCACCCCTCCACTTT

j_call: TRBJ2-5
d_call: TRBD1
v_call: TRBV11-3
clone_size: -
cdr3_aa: CASSLGTGETQYF
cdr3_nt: TGTGCCAGCAGCTTAGGGACAGGAGAGACCCAGTACTTC

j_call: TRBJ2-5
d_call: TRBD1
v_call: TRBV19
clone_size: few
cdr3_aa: CASSISGRQGAPGETQYF
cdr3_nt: TGTGCCAGTAGTATCTCAGGGCGACAGGGGGCGCCGGGTGAGACCCAGTACTTC

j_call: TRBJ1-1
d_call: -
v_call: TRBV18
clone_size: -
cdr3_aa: CASSAGPNTEAFF
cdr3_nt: TGTGCCAGCTCAGCGGGACCTAACACTGAAGCTTTCTTT

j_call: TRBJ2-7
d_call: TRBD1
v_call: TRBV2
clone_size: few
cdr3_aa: CASSKGDRGYYEQYF
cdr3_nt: TGTGCCAGCAGTAAAGGGGACAGGGGCTACTACGAGCAGTACTTC

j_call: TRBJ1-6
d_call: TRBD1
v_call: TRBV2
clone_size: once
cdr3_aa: CASGGSGQGNSPLHF
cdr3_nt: TGTGCCAGCGGAGGAAGCGGACAGGGAAATTCACCCCTCCACTTT

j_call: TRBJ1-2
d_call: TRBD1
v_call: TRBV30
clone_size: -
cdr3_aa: CAWNPGGPFYGYTF
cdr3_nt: TGTGCCTGGAACCCAGGGGGCCCCTTCTATGGCTACACCTTC

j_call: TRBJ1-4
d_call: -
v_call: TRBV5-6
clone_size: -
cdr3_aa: CASSEGTYEKLFF
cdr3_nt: TGTGCCAGCAGCGAAGGGACATATGAAAAACTGTTTTTT

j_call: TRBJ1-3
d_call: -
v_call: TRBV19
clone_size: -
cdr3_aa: CASSRTVGSGNTIYF
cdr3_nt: TGTGCCAGTAGTCGGACTGTCGGCTCTGGAAACACCATATATTTT

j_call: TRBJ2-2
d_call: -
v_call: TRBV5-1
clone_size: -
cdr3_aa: CASRTPAAGELFF
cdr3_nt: TGCGCCAGCAGAACCCCAGCGGCCGGGGAGCTGTTTTTT

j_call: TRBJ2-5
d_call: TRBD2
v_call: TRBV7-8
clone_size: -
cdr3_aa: CASSLSGLAGGQETQYF
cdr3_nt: TGTGCCAGCAGCTTATCGGGACTAGCGGGGGGGCAAGAGACCCAGTACTTC

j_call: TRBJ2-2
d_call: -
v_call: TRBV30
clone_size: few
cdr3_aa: CAWSKAGGTGELFF
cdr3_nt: TGTGCCTGGAGCAAGGCCGGGGGAACCGGGGAGCTGTTTTTT

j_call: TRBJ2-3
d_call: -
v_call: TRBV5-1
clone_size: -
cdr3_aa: CASSFVDSPGTDTQYF
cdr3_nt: TGCGCCAGCAGCTTCGTTGATAGTCCCGGTACAGATACGCAGTATTTT

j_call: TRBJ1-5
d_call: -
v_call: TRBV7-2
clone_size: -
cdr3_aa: CASSLGNQPQHF
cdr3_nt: TGTGCCAGCAGCTTAGGCAATCAGCCCCAGCATTTT

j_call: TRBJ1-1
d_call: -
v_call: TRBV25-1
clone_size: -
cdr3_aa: CASSGTDRGNTEAFF
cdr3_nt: TGTGCCAGCAGTGGGACAGACCGGGGGAACACTGAAGCTTTCTTT

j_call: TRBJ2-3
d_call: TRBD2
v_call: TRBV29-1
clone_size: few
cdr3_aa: CSVDRGGTDTQYF
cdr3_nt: TGCAGCGTTGACCGGGGGGGGACAGATACGCAGTATTTT